Listed below are T cell receptor beta chains from one sample, sequenced in a study of shared clonotypes between healthy human individuals. Produced via immunoSEQ multiplex PCR; TCRdb's table is partial and in-frame only. Counted here are some 1 million clones, about 76% occurring once; the ten biggest clones make up approximately 1.5%. Material: memory CD4+ T cells sorted from blood. The receptors were sampled from a man between 18 and 35 years old in good health. CDR3s include the opening cysteine and the closing phenylalanine or tryptophan. Fields, in order: clone size, V gene, J gene, CDR3 length, D gene, CDR3 DNA, CDR3 protein. A D gene is named only where the DNA matches it firmly. The size field is filled for only some rows; it gives once, few, many or a size class.

NA	TRBV5-1	TRBJ2-7	14	TRBD1	TGCGCCAGCAGCCCCGGACAGGGCTCCTACGAGCAGTACTTC	CASSPGQGSYEQYF
NA	TRBV18	TRBJ1-2	12	NA	TGTGCCAGCTCACACGACACGGGGGGCTACACCTTC	CASSHDTGGYTF
few	TRBV7-9	TRBJ1-1	11	NA	TGTGCCAGCAGCCAATATTCTGAAGCTTTCTTT	CASSQYSEAFF
NA	TRBV28	TRBJ1-3	14	TRBD1	TGTGCCAGCCTTCGAACGGACAGGGGGAACACCATATATTTT	CASLRTDRGNTIYF
NA	TRBV5-1	TRBJ1-3	16	NA	TGCGCCAGCAGCCATACAGGGAGTCAGGCTGGAAACACCATATATTTT	CASSHTGSQAGNTIYF
NA	TRBV7-6	TRBJ2-2	15	NA	TGTGCCAGCAGCGTCCGGACAGTGAACACCGGGGAGCTGTTTTTT	CASSVRTVNTGELFF
NA	TRBV5-4	TRBJ1-1	16	TRBD1	TGTGCCAGCAGCTTGGGAGGACAGGGAATTTTCGCTGAAGCTTTCTTT	CASSLGGQGIFAEAFF
once	TRBV11-2	TRBJ2-1	17	TRBD1	TGTGCCAGCAGCTTATTACGGACAGGGGGCTCAATCGATGAGCAGTTCTTC	CASSLLRTGGSIDEQFF
NA	TRBV7-6	TRBJ1-4	13	NA	TGTGCCAGCAGCTTAGGGGCGAGTGAAAAACTGTTTTTT	CASSLGASEKLFF
NA	TRBV5-1	TRBJ1-1	16	TRBD1	TGCGCCAGCAGCTCGGAGACAGGGGCAATTGGGCGAGAAGCTTTCTTT	CASSSETGAIGREAFF
NA	TRBV5-1	TRBJ2-3	14	TRBD2	TGCGCCAGCAATGGGGGGGAGGTGACAGATACGCAGTATTTT	CASNGGEVTDTQYF
NA	TRBV6-6	TRBJ2-2	13	NA	TGTGCCAGCAGTTACGAAGGGACCGGGGAGCTGTTTTTT	CASSYEGTGELFF